These T cell receptor beta chains were read from a single sample in a study of T cells after yellow fever vaccination. TCRdb recomputed calls from the 5' RACE reads with MiXCR, one row per CDR3 protein. The sample carries roughly 50,000 distinct CDR3 sequences, roughly 7.3% recorded once. The sample in question was CD8+ T cells sorted from PBMCs, obtained less than 18 days after the first yellow fever vaccination. Receptor source: a young man who received the YFV17D yellow fever vaccine. The CDR3 runs from the conserved cysteine through the conserved F or W. The D gene is left open where the match is weak. Clone size is given for some rows only: seen once, a few or many times, or a class if the clone is expanded.

clone size: many; D gene: TRBD1; J gene: TRBJ2-1; V gene: TRBV30; CDR3 DNA: TGTGCCGTTCAGGGGGTCCGCTCCTACAATGAGCAGTTCTTC; CDR3 protein: CAVQGVRSYNEQFF
clone size: few; D gene: .; J gene: TRBJ1-1; V gene: TRBV25-1; CDR3 DNA: TGTGCCAGCAGCAATGGGAACACTGAAGCTTTCTTT; CDR3 protein: CASSNGNTEAFF
clone size: many; D gene: TRBD1; J gene: TRBJ1-2; V gene: TRBV7-9; CDR3 DNA: TGTGCCAGCAGCTTAGCAGGGGGCGATGGCTACACCTTC; CDR3 protein: CASSLAGGDGYTF
clone size: many; D gene: TRBD2; J gene: TRBJ2-2; V gene: TRBV7-9; CDR3 DNA: TGTGCCAGCAGCCGACCGTCTGGACTAGCCCTCACCGGGGAGCTGTTTTTT; CDR3 protein: CASSRPSGLALTGELFF
clone size: .; D gene: .; J gene: TRBJ2-4; V gene: TRBV5-4; CDR3 DNA: TGTGCCAGCAGCGTAGGGGACATTCAGTACTTC; CDR3 protein: CASSVGDIQYF
clone size: many; D gene: .; J gene: TRBJ2-3; V gene: TRBV5-1; CDR3 DNA: TGCGCCAGCAGCTTGTTCGGGGCCACAGATACGCAGTATTTT; CDR3 protein: CASSLFGATDTQYF
clone size: many; D gene: .; J gene: TRBJ2-1; V gene: TRBV7-8; CDR3 DNA: TGTGCCAGCAGCTTTCTTCGGTACGACAATGAGCAGTTCTTC; CDR3 protein: CASSFLRYDNEQFF
clone size: many; D gene: .; J gene: TRBJ2-3; V gene: TRBV30; CDR3 DNA: TGTGCCTGGTCCTTGCTCACAGATACGCAGTATTTT; CDR3 protein: CAWSLLTDTQYF
clone size: many; D gene: TRBD2; J gene: TRBJ2-1; V gene: TRBV7-7; CDR3 DNA: TGTGCCAGCAGCTTAGAAGCGGGGGGGTACAATGAGCAGTTCTTC; CDR3 protein: CASSLEAGGYNEQFF
clone size: many; D gene: TRBD1; J gene: TRBJ2-2; V gene: TRBV6-5; CDR3 DNA: TGTGCCAGCAGTCGACAGGGGGTGAACACCGGGGAGCTGTTTTTT; CDR3 protein: CASSRQGVNTGELFF
clone size: many; D gene: .; J gene: TRBJ2-7; V gene: TRBV7-2; CDR3 DNA: TGTGCCAGCAGCTTAGGACTAGTCTACGAGCAGTACTTC; CDR3 protein: CASSLGLVYEQYF
clone size: many; D gene: TRBD1; J gene: TRBJ2-1; V gene: TRBV7-9; CDR3 DNA: TGTGCCAGCAGCTCCTCAGGGGGCCTCTACAATGAGCAGTTCTTC; CDR3 protein: CASSSSGGLYNEQFF
clone size: many; D gene: TRBD1; J gene: TRBJ2-7; V gene: TRBV11-2; CDR3 DNA: TGTGCCAGCAGCTTAGATCTCACAGGGGGAGCCTACGAGCAGTACTTC; CDR3 protein: CASSLDLTGGAYEQYF
clone size: many; D gene: .; J gene: TRBJ2-5; V gene: TRBV7-2; CDR3 DNA: TGTGCCAGCAGCTCCGGGGGAGTCCAAGAGACCCAGTACTTC; CDR3 protein: CASSSGGVQETQYF
clone size: many; D gene: TRBD2; J gene: TRBJ2-1; V gene: TRBV7-9; CDR3 DNA: TGTGCCAGCAGCTCCTCCCTAGCGGACTTCAGCTCCTACAATGAGCAGTTCTTC; CDR3 protein: CASSSSLADFSSYNEQFF
clone size: many; D gene: .; J gene: TRBJ2-2; V gene: TRBV29-1; CDR3 DNA: TGCAGCGTTGTGCCCCCCACCGGGGAGCTGTTTTTT; CDR3 protein: CSVVPPTGELFF
clone size: many; D gene: TRBD2; J gene: TRBJ2-5; V gene: TRBV5-1; CDR3 DNA: TGCGCCAGCAGCAAGACTAGCGGTTACCAAGAGACCCAGTACTTC; CDR3 protein: CASSKTSGYQETQYF
clone size: few; D gene: TRBD2; J gene: TRBJ2-7; V gene: TRBV7-2; CDR3 DNA: TGTGCCTCAGCGGGGCTTACCTACGAGCAGTACTTC; CDR3 protein: CASAGLTYEQYF
clone size: .; D gene: .; J gene: TRBJ2-4; V gene: TRBV5-1; CDR3 DNA: TGCGCCAGCAGCTTGTTCGGGCAGGGAACAGCAATAGCCAAAAACATTCAGTACTTC; CDR3 protein: CASSLFGQGTAIAKNIQYF
clone size: many; D gene: .; J gene: TRBJ2-3; V gene: TRBV7-2; CDR3 DNA: TGTGCCAGCAGCTTCGGGACAAGTAGGGTAGATACGCAGTATTTT; CDR3 protein: CASSFGTSRVDTQYF
clone size: many; D gene: .; J gene: TRBJ1-3; V gene: TRBV9; CDR3 DNA: TGTGCCAGCAGCGTAGGACGGATCTCTGGAAACACCATATATTTT; CDR3 protein: CASSVGRISGNTIYF
clone size: many; D gene: TRBD1; J gene: TRBJ2-1; V gene: TRBV4-1; CDR3 DNA: TGCGCCAGCAGCCCCTACCCCGGACAGGGTTACAATGAGCAGTTCTTC; CDR3 protein: CASSPYPGQGYNEQFF
clone size: many; D gene: .; J gene: TRBJ1-1; V gene: TRBV7-8; CDR3 DNA: TGTGCCAGCAGCTTCCGGGGACAACTTGAAGCTTTCTTT; CDR3 protein: CASSFRGQLEAFF
clone size: .; D gene: .; J gene: TRBJ2-1; V gene: TRBV4-3; CDR3 DNA: TGCGCCAGCAGCCAACAAAGGGGGGACAATGAGCAGTTCTTC; CDR3 protein: CASSQQRGDNEQFF
clone size: many; D gene: TRBD1; J gene: TRBJ2-1; V gene: TRBV2; CDR3 DNA: TGTGCCAGCAGAATTGCCGGGACAGGGAACAATGAGCAGTTCTTC; CDR3 protein: CASRIAGTGNNEQFF
clone size: many; D gene: TRBD1; J gene: TRBJ1-6; V gene: TRBV6-5; CDR3 DNA: TGTGCCAGCAGTTACGGGACAGACATCTATAATTCACCCCTCCACTTT; CDR3 protein: CASSYGTDIYNSPLHF
clone size: many; D gene: .; J gene: TRBJ2-5; V gene: TRBV24-1; CDR3 DNA: TGTGCCACCAGTCCGGGGGAGGAGGAGACCCAGTACTTC; CDR3 protein: CATSPGEEETQYF
clone size: many; D gene: TRBD1; J gene: TRBJ2-5; V gene: TRBV10-2; CDR3 DNA: TGCGCCAGCAGAGTTCCGGGACAGGCGACCCAGTACTTC; CDR3 protein: CASRVPGQATQYF
clone size: many; D gene: TRBD1; J gene: TRBJ2-7; V gene: TRBV6-1; CDR3 DNA: TGTGCCAGCAGTGACAGGGGGTGGGCGAGGTCCTACGAGCAGTACTTC; CDR3 protein: CASSDRGWARSYEQYF
clone size: many; D gene: .; J gene: TRBJ1-2; V gene: TRBV6-1; CDR3 DNA: TGTGCCAGCACCCCCGGACGGAACTATGGCTACACCTTC; CDR3 protein: CASTPGRNYGYTF
clone size: many; D gene: .; J gene: TRBJ2-7; V gene: TRBV29-1; CDR3 DNA: TGCAGCGTTGTCACGGGGGACTACGAGCAGTACTTC; CDR3 protein: CSVVTGDYEQYF
clone size: many; D gene: .; J gene: TRBJ2-3; V gene: TRBV5-5; CDR3 DNA: TGTGCCAGCAGCTTATACGATACGCAGTATTTT; CDR3 protein: CASSLYDTQYF
clone size: .; D gene: .; J gene: TRBJ2-3; V gene: TRBV5-1; CDR3 DNA: TGCGCCAGCTCCCTGAGAGAGGGGGGGGGCACAGATACGCAGTATTTT; CDR3 protein: CASSLREGGGTDTQYF
clone size: many; D gene: .; J gene: TRBJ1-6; V gene: TRBV6-5; CDR3 DNA: TGTGCCAGCAGTTACAGGGCATATTCACCCCTCCACTTT; CDR3 protein: CASSYRAYSPLHF
clone size: .; D gene: TRBD2; J gene: TRBJ2-3; V gene: TRBV5-4; CDR3 DNA: TGTGCCAGCAGCTTGGGGACTAGCGGGGGAGGTAAAGATACGCAGTATTTT; CDR3 protein: CASSLGTSGGGKDTQYF
clone size: .; D gene: .; J gene: TRBJ1-4; V gene: TRBV3-1; CDR3 DNA: TGTGCCAGCAGCCAGGACCAATCCTACTATAATGAAAAACTGTTTTTT; CDR3 protein: CASSQDQSYYNEKLFF
clone size: .; D gene: .; J gene: TRBJ2-1; V gene: TRBV12-5; CDR3 DNA: TGTGCTAGAGATTTGGCGGGGCCCTACAATGAGCAGTTCTTC; CDR3 protein: CARDLAGPYNEQFF
clone size: .; D gene: .; J gene: TRBJ1-2; V gene: TRBV4-3; CDR3 DNA: TGCGCCAGCAGCCAAGCACAGGGCGCAGGCTACACCTTC; CDR3 protein: CASSQAQGAGYTF